This T cell receptor beta chain comes out of a study of T cells after yellow fever vaccination. Study context: Preparing low-cell-number fractions relied on SMART-Seq v4 Ultra Low Input. Study-level findings and limits: Re-detected after boosting: most primary clones, around 97% of CD4 and about 89% of CD8. The CD4 and CD8 compartments had a small share of their clonotypes in common.

5'RACE template switching added a universal primer site and UMIs to TCR cDNA. A single record per CDR3 protein comes from TCRdb applying MiXCR to the 5' RACE reads. The repertoire holds around 50,000 distinct CDR3 sequences, 7.4% seen once, with over 25% in the top ten. This clonotype was recorded at least ten times. No antigen is known for it. The CDR3 sequence is 13 residues long. Germline loops: CDR1 SGHTA, CDR2 FQGNSA. V gave up 4 bases and J gave up 3 bases, with 7 bases separating them. This TCR derives from a man in his late teens or twenties who received the YFV17D yellow fever vaccine. The material was CD8+ T cells sorted from PBMCs, obtained roughly 15 days after the first yellow fever vaccination. The chain uses TRBV7-2 and TRBJ1-5; no definite D call. CDR3 loop: CASSSRDNQPQHF. The CDR3 DNA is TGTGCCAGCAGCTCGAGGGACAATCAGCCCCAGCATTTT.